This T cell receptor (beta chain) was profiled in a study of T cells after yellow fever vaccination. The CDR3 spans 18 residues. Germline lookup yields CDR1 MNHEY and CDR2 SVGAGI. V lost 1 base and J lost 1; bases outside the gene matches: 11. About this clonotype: The antigen remains undetermined.

Study results and caveats: Most clones from primary vaccination resurfaced after the booster (about 96% CD4, 88% CD8).

TCRdb ran MiXCR on the 5' RACE reads and lists one entry per CDR3 protein. The sample carries 200,000 to 300,000 distinct CDR3 sequences, roughly 13% recorded once. The specimen comprised CD4+ T cells sorted from PBMCs, sampled 45 days after the yellow fever booster vaccination. This sequence was found in a man younger than 45 who received the YFV17D yellow fever vaccine. The chain joins TRBV6-5 to TRBJ1-1; 8 bases agree with TRBD1. The CDR3 sequence is CASSYFGQGSASNTEAFF. For the CDR3, the DNA is TGTGCCAGCAGTTACTTTGGACAGGGATCCGCTTCGAACACTGAAGCTTTCTTT.